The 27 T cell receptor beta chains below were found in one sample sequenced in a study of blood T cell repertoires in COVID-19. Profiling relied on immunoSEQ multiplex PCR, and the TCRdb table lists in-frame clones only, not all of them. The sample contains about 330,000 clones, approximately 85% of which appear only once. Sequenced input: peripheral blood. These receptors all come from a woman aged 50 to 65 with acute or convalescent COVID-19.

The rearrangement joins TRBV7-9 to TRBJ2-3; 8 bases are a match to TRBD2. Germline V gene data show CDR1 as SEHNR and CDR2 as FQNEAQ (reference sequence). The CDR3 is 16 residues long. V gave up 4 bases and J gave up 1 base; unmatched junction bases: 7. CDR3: CASSSRASGRTDTQYF. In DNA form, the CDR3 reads TGTGCCAGCAGCTCCCGGGCTAGCGGGCGCACAGATACGCAGTATTTT.

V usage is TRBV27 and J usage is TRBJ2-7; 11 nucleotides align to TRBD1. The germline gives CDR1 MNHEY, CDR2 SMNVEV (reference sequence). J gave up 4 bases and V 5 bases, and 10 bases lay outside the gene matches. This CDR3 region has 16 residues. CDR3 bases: TGTGCCAGCAGTAAACCCCGGGACAGGGGGAATTACGAGCAGTACTTC. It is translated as CASSKPRDRGNYEQYF.

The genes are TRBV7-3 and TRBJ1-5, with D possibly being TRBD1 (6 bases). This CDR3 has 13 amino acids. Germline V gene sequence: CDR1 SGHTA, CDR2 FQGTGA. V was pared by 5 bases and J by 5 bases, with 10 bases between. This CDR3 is CASSANRDQPQHF. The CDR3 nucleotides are TGTGCCAGCAGCGCCAACAGGGATCAGCCCCAGCATTTT.

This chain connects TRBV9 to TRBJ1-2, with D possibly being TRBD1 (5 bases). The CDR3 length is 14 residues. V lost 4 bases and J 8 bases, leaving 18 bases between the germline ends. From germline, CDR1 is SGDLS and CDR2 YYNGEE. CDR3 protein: CASSPYGGVYGYTF. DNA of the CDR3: TGTGCCAGCAGCCCTTACGGGGGGGTGTACGGCTACACCTTC.

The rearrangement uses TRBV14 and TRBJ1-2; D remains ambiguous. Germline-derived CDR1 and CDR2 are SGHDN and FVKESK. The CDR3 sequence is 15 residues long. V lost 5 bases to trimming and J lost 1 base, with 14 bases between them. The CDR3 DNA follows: TGTGCCAGCAGCGCACGATGGACTGATAACTATGGCTACACCTTC. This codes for CASSARWTDNYGYTF.

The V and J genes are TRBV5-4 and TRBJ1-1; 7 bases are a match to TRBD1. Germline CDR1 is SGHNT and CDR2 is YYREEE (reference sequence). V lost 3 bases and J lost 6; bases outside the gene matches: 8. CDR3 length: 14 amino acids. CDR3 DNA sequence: TGTGCCAGCAGCTCCAGACAGGGCGCCCCTGAAGCTTTCTTT. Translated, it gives CASSSRQGAPEAFF.

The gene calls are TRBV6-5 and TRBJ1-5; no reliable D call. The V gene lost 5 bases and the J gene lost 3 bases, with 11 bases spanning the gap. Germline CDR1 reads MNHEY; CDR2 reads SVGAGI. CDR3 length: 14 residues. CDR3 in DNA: TGTGCCAGCAGTCTTGGCAGGAACAATCAGCCCCAGCATTTT. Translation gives CASSLGRNNQPQHF.

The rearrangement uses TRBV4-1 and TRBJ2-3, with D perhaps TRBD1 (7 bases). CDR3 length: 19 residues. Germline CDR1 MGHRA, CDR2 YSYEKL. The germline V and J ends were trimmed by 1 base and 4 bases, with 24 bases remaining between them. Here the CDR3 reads CASSQVMGGQPAGADTQYF. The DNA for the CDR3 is TGCGCCAGCAGCCAAGTTATGGGGGGACAGCCGGCCGGCGCAGATACGCAGTATTTT.

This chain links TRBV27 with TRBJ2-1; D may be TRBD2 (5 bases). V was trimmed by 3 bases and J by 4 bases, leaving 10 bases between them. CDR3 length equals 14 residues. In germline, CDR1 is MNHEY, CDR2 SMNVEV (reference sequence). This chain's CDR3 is CASSFLAKYNEQFF. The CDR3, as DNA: TGTGCCAGCAGTTTCTTAGCGAAGTACAATGAGCAGTTCTTC.

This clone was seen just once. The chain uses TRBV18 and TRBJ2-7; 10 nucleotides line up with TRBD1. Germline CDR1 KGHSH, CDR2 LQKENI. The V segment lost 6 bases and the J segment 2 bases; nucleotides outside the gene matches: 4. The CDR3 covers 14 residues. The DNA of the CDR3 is TGTGCCAGCTCCCCCGGGACAGGGGCCTACGAGCAGTACTTC. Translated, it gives CASSPGTGAYEQYF.

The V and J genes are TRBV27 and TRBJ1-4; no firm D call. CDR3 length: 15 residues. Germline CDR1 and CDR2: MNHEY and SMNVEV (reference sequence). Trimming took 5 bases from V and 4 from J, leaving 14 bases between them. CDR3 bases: TGTGCCAGCAGTAGGGCCGGGGATCGTAATGAAAAACTGTTTTTT. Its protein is CASSRAGDRNEKLFF. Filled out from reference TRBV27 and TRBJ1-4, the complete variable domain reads EAQVTQNPRYLITVTGKKLTVTCSQNMNHEYMSWYRQDPGLGLRQIYYSMNVEVTDKGDVPEGYKVSRKEKRNFPLILESPSPNQTSLYFCASSRAGDRNEKLFFGSGTQLSVL.

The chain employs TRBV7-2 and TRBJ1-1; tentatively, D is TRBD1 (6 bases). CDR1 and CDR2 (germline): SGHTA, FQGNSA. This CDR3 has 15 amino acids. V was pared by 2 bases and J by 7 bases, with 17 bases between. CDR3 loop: CASSLRSDRTFEAFF. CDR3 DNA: TGTGCCAGCAGCTTAAGAAGCGACAGGACCTTTGAAGCTTTCTTT.

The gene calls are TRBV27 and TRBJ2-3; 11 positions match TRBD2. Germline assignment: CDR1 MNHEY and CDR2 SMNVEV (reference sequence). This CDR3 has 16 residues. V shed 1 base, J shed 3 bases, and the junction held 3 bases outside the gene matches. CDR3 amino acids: CASSLLAGGKTDTQYF. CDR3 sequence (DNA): TGTGCCAGCAGTTTATTAGCGGGAGGGAAAACAGATACGCAGTATTTT.

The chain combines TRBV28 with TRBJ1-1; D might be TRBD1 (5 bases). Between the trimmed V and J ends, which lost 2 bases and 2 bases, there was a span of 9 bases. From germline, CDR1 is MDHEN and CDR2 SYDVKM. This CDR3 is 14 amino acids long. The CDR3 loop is CASSLDGGNTEAFF. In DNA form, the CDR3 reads TGTGCCAGCAGTTTAGACGGGGGTAACACTGAAGCTTTCTTT.

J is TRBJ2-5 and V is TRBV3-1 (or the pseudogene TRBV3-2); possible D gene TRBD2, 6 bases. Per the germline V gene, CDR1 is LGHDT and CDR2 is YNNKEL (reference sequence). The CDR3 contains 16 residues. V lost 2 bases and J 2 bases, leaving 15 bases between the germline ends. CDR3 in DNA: TGTGCCAGCAGCCAAAACCTGGGACTCCTTCAAGAGACCCAGTACTTC. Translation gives CASSQNLGLLQETQYF.

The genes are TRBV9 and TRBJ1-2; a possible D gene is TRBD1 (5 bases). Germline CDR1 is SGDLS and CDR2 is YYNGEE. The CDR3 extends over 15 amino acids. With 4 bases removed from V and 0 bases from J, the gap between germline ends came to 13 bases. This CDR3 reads CASSSDRNPNYGYTF. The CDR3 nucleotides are TGTGCCAGCAGCTCAGACAGAAACCCTAACTATGGCTACACCTTC. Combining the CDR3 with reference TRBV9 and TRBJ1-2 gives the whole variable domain DSGVTQTPKHLITATGQRVTLRCSPRSGDLSVYWYQQSLDQGLQFLIQYYNGEERAKGNILERFSAQQFPDLHSELNLSSLELGDSALYFCASSSDRNPNYGYTFGSGTRLTVV.

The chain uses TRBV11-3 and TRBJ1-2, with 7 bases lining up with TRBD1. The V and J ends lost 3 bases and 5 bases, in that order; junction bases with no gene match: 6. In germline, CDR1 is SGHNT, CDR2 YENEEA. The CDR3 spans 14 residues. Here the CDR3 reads CASSFSDRLYGYTF. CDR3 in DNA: TGTGCCAGCAGCTTTTCGGACAGGCTATATGGCTACACCTTC.

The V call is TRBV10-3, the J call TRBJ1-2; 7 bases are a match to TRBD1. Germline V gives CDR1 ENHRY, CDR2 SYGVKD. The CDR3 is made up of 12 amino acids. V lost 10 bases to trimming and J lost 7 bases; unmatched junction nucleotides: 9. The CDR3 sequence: CATRDSPSGYTF. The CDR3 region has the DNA TGTGCCACCAGGGACAGCCCCTCTGGCTACACCTTC.

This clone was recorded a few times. Here the CDR3 reads CSVEGRRNNEQFF. The CDR3 region has the DNA TGCAGCGTTGAAGGGAGGAGGAACAATGAGCAGTTCTTC. The V and J genes are TRBV29-1 and TRBJ2-1; weak D call: TRBD2 (5 bases). There are 13 residues in the CDR3. CDR1 SQVTM and CDR2 ANQGSEA come from the germline V gene. V lost 1 base and J 5 bases, leaving 9 bases between the germline ends.

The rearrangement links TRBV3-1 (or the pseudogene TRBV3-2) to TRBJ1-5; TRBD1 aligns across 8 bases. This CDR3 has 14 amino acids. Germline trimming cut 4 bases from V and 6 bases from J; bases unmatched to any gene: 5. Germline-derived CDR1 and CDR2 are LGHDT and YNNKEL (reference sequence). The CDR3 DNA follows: TGTGCCAGCAGCCCATCGACAGGGGCTCAGCCCCAGCATTTT. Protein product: CASSPSTGAQPQHF.

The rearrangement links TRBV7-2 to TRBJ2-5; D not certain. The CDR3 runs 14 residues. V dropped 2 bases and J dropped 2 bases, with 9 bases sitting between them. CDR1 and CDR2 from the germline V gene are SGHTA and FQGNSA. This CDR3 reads CASSLTGRQETQYF. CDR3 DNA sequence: TGTGCCAGCAGCTTAACTGGGCGTCAAGAGACCCAGTACTTC.

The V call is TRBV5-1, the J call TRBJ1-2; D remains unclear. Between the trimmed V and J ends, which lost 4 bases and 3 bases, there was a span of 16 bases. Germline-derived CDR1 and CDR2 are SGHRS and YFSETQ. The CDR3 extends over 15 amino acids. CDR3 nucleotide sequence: TGCGCCAGCAGCCCGTCCCTCGGGGTCGACTATGGCTACACCTTC. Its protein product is CASSPSLGVDYGYTF.

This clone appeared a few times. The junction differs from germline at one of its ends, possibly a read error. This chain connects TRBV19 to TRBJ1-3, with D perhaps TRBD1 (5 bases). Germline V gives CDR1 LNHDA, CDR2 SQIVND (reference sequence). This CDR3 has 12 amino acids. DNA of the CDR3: TGTGCCAGTAGTACCACTCAGGGCGGCGCTCATTTT. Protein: CASSTTQGGAHF. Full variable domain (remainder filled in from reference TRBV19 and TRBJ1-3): DGGITQSPKYLFRKEGQNVTLSCEQNLNHDAMYWYRQDPGQGLRLIYYSQIVNDFQKGDIAEGYSVSREKKESFPLTVTSAQKNPTAFYLCASSTTQGGAHFGEGSWLTVV.

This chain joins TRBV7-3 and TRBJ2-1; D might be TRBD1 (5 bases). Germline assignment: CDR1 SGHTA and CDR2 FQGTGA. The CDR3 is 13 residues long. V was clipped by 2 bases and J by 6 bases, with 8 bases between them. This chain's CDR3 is CASSLGGANEQFF. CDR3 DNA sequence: TGTGCCAGCAGCTTAGGTGGGGCCAATGAGCAGTTCTTC.

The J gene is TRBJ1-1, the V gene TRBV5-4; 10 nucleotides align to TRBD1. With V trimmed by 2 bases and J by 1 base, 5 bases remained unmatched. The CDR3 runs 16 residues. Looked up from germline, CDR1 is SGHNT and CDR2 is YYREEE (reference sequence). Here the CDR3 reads CASSFGRDRGNTEAFF. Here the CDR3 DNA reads TGTGCCAGCAGCTTTGGCCGGGACAGGGGGAACACTGAAGCTTTCTTT.

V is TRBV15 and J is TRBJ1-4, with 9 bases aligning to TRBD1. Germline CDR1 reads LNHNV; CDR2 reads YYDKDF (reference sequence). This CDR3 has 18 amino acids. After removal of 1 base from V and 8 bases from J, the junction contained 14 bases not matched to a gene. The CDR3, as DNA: TGTGCCACCAGCAGAGTAGTAACTAACAGGGGGCTCACGGAAAAACTGTTTTTT. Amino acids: CATSRVVTNRGLTEKLFF.

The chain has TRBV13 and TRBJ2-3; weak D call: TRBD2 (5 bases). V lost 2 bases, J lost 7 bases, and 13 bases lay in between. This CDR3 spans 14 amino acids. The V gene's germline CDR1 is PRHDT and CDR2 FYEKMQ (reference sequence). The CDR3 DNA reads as TGTGCCAGCAGCTTATGGGCAGACGGGAATACGCAGTATTTT. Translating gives CASSLWADGNTQYF.